This section outlines one TCR beta chain sequence together with its context. The data belong to a study of cytomegalovirus exposure and HLA in healthy donors. Study-level background: Among 150 million to 200 million T cells, an earlier analysis found about 110 million unique TCR beta sequences.

The germline gives CDR1 SGHNT, CDR2 YYREEE (reference sequence). V was shortened by 1 base and J by 4 bases, with 14 bases between the two germline ends. The CDR3 is 15 amino acids. The study ran its PCR with 60 Vbeta and 13 Jbeta primers. Data came from immunoSEQ multiplex PCR; TCRdb stores just in-frame clones and leaves some out. Of around 180,000 clones in the sample, just under 85% were seen once. The gene calls are TRBV5-4 and TRBJ1-2; D perhaps matches TRBD1 (6 bases). This TCR was recovered from a girl aged 5-17 years in good health and CMV-seropositive. Sequencing was done on a sample of PBMCs. The CDR3 DNA reads TGTGCCAGCAGCTTGAATGGGGGCGTACGCTATGGCTACACCTTC. It specifies CASSLNGGVRYGYTF.